Listed here are 32 T cell receptor beta chains from one sample, sequenced in a study of post-analysis software for immune sequencing data. Overall study findings and caveats: There were five TRBV segments more frequent in patients than controls, and TRBV5-6, TRBV5-1 and TRBV20-1 were among them.

Unique molecular identifiers had been added to the TCR beta cDNA libraries. One entry per CDR3 protein results from TCRdb running MiXCR on the PCR reads. The sample lists about 540,000 distinct CDR3 sequences; 34% were seen once. No cognate antigen is known for these TCRs. Sequencing was carried out using blood. These receptors all stem from a girl under 18 with multiple sclerosis.

This rearrangement joins TRBV29-1 to TRBJ2-1, with D unclear. The germline gives CDR1 SQVTM, CDR2 ANQGSEA. The CDR3 has 13 residues. V lost 1 base to trimming and J lost 8 bases, with 12 bases between them. The CDR3 loop reads CSVEVYGGDEQFF. CDR3 nucleotide sequence: TGCAGCGTTGAAGTTTACGGTGGGGATGAGCAGTTCTTC.

This clonotype was detected a few times. This sequence joins TRBV4-1 and TRBJ2-3; 8 nucleotides agree with TRBD2. This CDR3 contains 17 residues. J lost 6 bases, V lost 1 base, and 12 bases had no gene match. CDR1 is MGHRA and CDR2 is YSYEKL in the germline V gene. CDR3 nucleotides: TGCGCCAGCAGCCAAGGAAAAGCGGGGGTACAGATGGATACGCAGTATTTT. Its protein is CASSQGKAGVQMDTQYF.

CDR3 sequence (DNA): TGCGCCAGCAGCTCGGGAGACAGAGCTGAAGCTTTCTTT. Translating gives CASSSGDRAEAFF. The chain employs TRBV5-1 and TRBJ1-1; maybe TRBD1 (5 bases). Trimming shortened V by 3 bases and J by 6 bases, and 12 bases separated the two germline ends. This CDR3 has 13 amino acids. Germline CDR1 and CDR2: SGHRS and YFSETQ. The full variable domain, in which reference TRBV5-1 and TRBJ1-1 provide the parts outside the CDR3, is KAGVTQTPRYLIKTRGQQVTLSCSPISGHRSVSWYQQTPGQGLQFLFEYFSETQRNKGNFPGRFSGRQFSNSRSEMNVSTLELGDSALYLCASSSGDRAEAFFGQGTRLTVV.

CDR3 nucleotides: TGCGCCAGCAGCTCTGCGCGGGGGCCCAGCACAGATACGCAGTATTTT. It translates to CASSSARGPSTDTQYF. The rearrangement links TRBV5-1 to TRBJ2-3; maybe TRBD2 (7 bases). The V gene's germline CDR1 is SGHRS and CDR2 YFSETQ. This CDR3 spans 16 amino acids. V gave up 3 bases and J gave up 0 bases, with 14 bases separating them.

As to this clonotype: The junction departs from the called germline gene at one end, perhaps through a read error. In DNA form, the CDR3 reads TGTGCCAGCAGCCAAAGTATTTTTAGCAATCAGTCCCAGCATTTT. Residues: CASSQSIFSNQSQHF. J is TRBJ1-5 and V is TRBV3-1, with unresolved D. Germline CDR1 reads LGHDT; CDR2 reads YNNKEL (reference sequence). The CDR3 sequence is 15 residues long.

Only a few counts were recorded for this clonotype. V usage is TRBV29-1 and J usage is TRBJ1-3; TRBD1 matches at 8 bases. This CDR3 spans 12 amino acids. V dropped 7 bases and J dropped 10; count of bases not matched to a gene: 9. Germline CDR1 SQVTM, CDR2 ANQGSEA. The CDR3 DNA reads TGCAGCGCTACGGACAGGGATTGGACCATATATTTT. As protein: CSATDRDWTIYF.

The gene calls are TRBV6-1 and TRBJ2-4, with a tentative D call TRBD2 (6 bases). V lost 6 bases and J lost 13, with 16 bases in between. The germline gives CDR1 MNHNS, CDR2 SASEGT. CDR3 length: 12 amino acids. As DNA, the CDR3 is TGTGCCAGCAGAGGCGGGACGGAGGTGCAGTACTTC. It codes for CASRGGTEVQYF.

This clonotype came up once. V gene TRBV9 combines with J gene TRBJ1-3; D not certain. CDR1 is SGDLS, CDR2 YYNGEE, per germline. V was trimmed by 1 base and J by 2 bases, leaving 7 bases between them. This CDR3 is built from 14 residues. CDR3 sequence reads: CASSVSVAGNTIYF. The CDR3 nucleotides read TGTGCCAGCAGCGTATCAGTAGCTGGAAACACCATATATTTT.

The rearrangement links TRBV27 to TRBJ2-1, with 11 nucleotides matching TRBD2. J lost 6 bases, V lost 5 bases, and 9 bases had no gene match. CDR1 MNHEY and CDR2 SMNVEV come from the germline V gene (reference sequence). The CDR3 has 16 amino acids. The CDR3 bases are TGTGCCAGCAGTCTAATTAGCGGGGGGGCCGTCAATGAGCAGTTCTTC. This sequence encodes CASSLISGGAVNEQFF.

V is TRBV5-1 and J is TRBJ2-1, with 9 nucleotides matching TRBD1. This CDR3 has 14 residues. CDR1 and CDR2 (germline): SGHRS, YFSETQ. V gave up 3 bases and J gave up 8 bases; unmatched junction bases: 6. The CDR3 here is CASSWGTGYDEQFF. In DNA form, the CDR3 reads TGCGCCAGCAGCTGGGGGACAGGGTACGATGAGCAGTTCTTC.

J is TRBJ2-3 and V is TRBV4-1; 7 bases fit TRBD1. V shed 0 bases and J 4 bases; nucleotides not matched to a gene: 7. Germline CDR1 MGHRA, CDR2 YSYEKL. The length of the CDR3 is 16 residues. CDR3 coding DNA: TGCGCCAGCAGCCAAGATCTGTTAGGGGGCCCAGATACGCAGTATTTT. Its protein product is CASSQDLLGGPDTQYF.

This clonotype occurred a few times. CDR3 protein: CASSRAPTGMDGYGYTF. DNA of the CDR3: TGTGCCAGCAGCCGAGCTCCGACAGGGATGGACGGCTATGGCTACACCTTC. The V call is TRBV5-6, the J call TRBJ1-2, with 7 bases aligning to TRBD1. V gave up 4 bases and J gave up 4 bases; unmatched junction bases: 16. The germline V gene has CDR1 SGHDT and CDR2 YYEEEE. The CDR3 is 17 amino acids.

This clonotype was recorded at least ten times. The V gene is TRBV19, the J gene TRBJ2-1; D unclear. CDR1 and CDR2 (germline): LNHDA, SQIVND (reference sequence). The CDR3 contains 14 residues. V gave up 4 bases and J gave up 0 bases, with 7 bases separating them. The CDR3 nucleotides are TGTGCCAGTAGTAGACAAAGCTCCTACAATGAGCAGTTCTTC. Its translation: CASSRQSSYNEQFF.

This clonotype was seen only a few times. The rearrangement uses TRBV20-1 and TRBJ2-4, with D possibly TRBD2 on 5 matching bases. The closer fit of TRBJ2-7 to the DNA end suggests the J call may be wrong. In germline, CDR1 is DFQATT, CDR2 SNEGSKA (reference sequence). The CDR3 is made up of 10 amino acids. CDR3 region: CSAAGAEQYF. CDR3 bases: TGCAGTGCCGCGGGTGCCGAGCAGTACTTC.

In this sample, this clonotype turned up many times. The V and J genes are TRBV29-1 and TRBJ2-7, with 7 bases aligning to TRBD1. This CDR3 contains 11 residues. CDR1 is SQVTM and CDR2 is ANQGSEA in the germline V gene. V was pared by 7 bases and J by 5 bases, with 5 bases of the junction left unmatched. CDR3 amino acids: CSGKTGNEQYF. The CDR3 nucleotides read TGCAGCGGGAAGACAGGGAACGAGCAGTACTTC.

The CDR3 coding sequence is TGTGCCAGCAGTTACTTTGGGGATTTCAATGAGCAGTTCTTC. Translated: CASSYFGDFNEQFF. The rearrangement links TRBV6-6 to TRBJ2-1; unclear D gene. From germline, CDR1 is MNHNY and CDR2 SVGAGI (reference sequence). CDR3 size: 14 residues. V lost 1 base to trimming and J lost 6 bases, with 10 bases between them.

This chain connects TRBV7-9 to TRBJ2-4, with D possibly TRBD1 on 5 matching bases. The J call may be wrong; the DNA end is better matched by TRBJ2-7. This CDR3 is 15 amino acids long. Germline V gene data show CDR1 as SEHNR and CDR2 as FQNEAQ (reference sequence). DNA for the CDR3: TGTGCCAGCAGCTTAGAGGGCCAGGGTTGGGACGAGCAGTACTTC. It translates to CASSLEGQGWDEQYF.

The rearrangement uses TRBV5-1 and TRBJ2-4; 10 bases are shared with TRBD1. The CDR3 loop spans 18 amino acids. J was trimmed by 3 bases and V by 3 bases; bases with no gene match: 12. Germline V CDR1 and CDR2: SGHRS, YFSETQ. CDR3 coding DNA: TGCGCCAGCAGCTCCTACACTGACAGGGGGCTTGGCAAAAACATTCAGTACTTC. Its protein is CASSSYTDRGLGKNIQYF.

This clonotype came up many times. The CDR3 nucleotides read TGTGCCATCAGTGCAGGGGGTCCTTCAGAGACCCAGTACTTC. Translated, it gives CAISAGGPSETQYF. J is TRBJ2-5 and V is TRBV10-3; 7 bases are a match to TRBD1. V trimming: 4 bases; J trimming: 4 bases; junction bases outside the gene matches: 6. In germline, CDR1 is ENHRY, CDR2 SYGVKD. This CDR3 has 14 amino acids.

CDR3 nucleotides: TGTGCCAGCAGCCACAGGGGGCTCAGCAATCAGCCCCAGCATTTT. This translates into CASSHRGLSNQPQHF. The chain joins TRBV6-5 to TRBJ1-5, with TRBD1 identical over 9 bases. Per germline, CDR1 MNHEY and CDR2 SVGAGI. This CDR3 comprises 15 residues. V shed 6 bases and J 1 base; nucleotides not matched to a gene: 4.

The chain couples TRBV7-2 to TRBJ2-1, with 12 bases matching TRBD2. V trimming: 3 bases; J trimming: 4 bases; junction bases outside the gene matches: 4. This CDR3 region has 16 residues. Looked up from germline, CDR1 is SGHTA and CDR2 is FQGNSA. This chain's CDR3 is CASSFRLAGEYNEQFF. The CDR3 region has the DNA TGTGCCAGCAGCTTCAGACTAGCGGGGGAATACAATGAGCAGTTCTTC. Drawing the rest from reference TRBV7-2 and TRBJ2-1, the complete variable domain is GAGVSQSPSNKVTEKGKDVELRCDPISGHTALYWYRQSLGQGLEFLIYFQGNSAPDKSGLPSDRFSAERTGGSVSTLTIQRTQQEDSAVYLCASSFRLAGEYNEQFFGPGTRLTVL.

A few counts support this clonotype. This chain connects TRBV20-1 to TRBJ2-5; 7 bases match TRBD1. The germline V gene encodes CDR1 DFQATT and CDR2 SNEGSKA (reference sequence). This CDR3 has 11 residues. The junction had 3 bases not matched to a gene; V was cut back by 4 bases and J by 7 bases. The CDR3 region has the DNA TGCAGTGCTACCCCAGGGGGGACCCAGTACTTC. Protein sequence: CSATPGGTQYF.

This chain connects TRBV27 to TRBJ2-5; D may be TRBD2 (5 bases). This CDR3 contains 13 residues. The V end lost 6 bases, the J end lost 4 bases, and 12 bases lay between the germline ends. Germline V gives CDR1 MNHEY, CDR2 SMNVEV (reference sequence). The chain's CDR3 is CASRKLASETQYF. CDR3 nucleotides: TGTGCCAGCAGGAAGCTAGCTTCAGAGACCCAGTACTTC.

This clonotype was detected only a few times. This chain connects TRBV6-5 to TRBJ1-4; D gene unclear. The CDR3 is 15 amino acids. V was shortened by 2 bases and J by 0 bases, with 7 bases between the two germline ends. The V gene's germline CDR1 is MNHEY and CDR2 SVGAGI. CDR3 sequence (DNA): TGTGCCAGCAGTTACAGGGTTGCAACTAATGAAAAACTGTTTTTT. As protein: CASSYRVATNEKLFF.

Only a few counts were recorded for this clonotype. V and J are TRBV6-1 and TRBJ2-5; D uncertain. CDR3 length equals 13 residues. CDR1 and CDR2 from the germline V gene are MNHNS and SASEGT. The V end was cut by 3 bases, the J end by 1 base, with 6 bases between. The CDR3 DNA reads as TGTGCCAGCAGTGACGTATTCCAAGAGACCCAGTACTTC. Amino acids: CASSDVFQETQYF.

For this clonotype: At one boundary the junction diverges from the germline segment, which might be a read error. The V gene is TRBV28, the J gene TRBJ2-1, with 7 bases matching TRBD1. This CDR3 is 13 amino acids long. CDR1 and CDR2 from the germline V gene are MDHEN and SYDVKM. The CDR3 loop is CTSQGQSYNEQFF. The CDR3 bases are TGTACCAGCCAGGGACAGTCCTACAATGAGCAGTTCTTC.

This clonotype was detected a few times. J is TRBJ2-7 and V is TRBV27; 7 bases align to TRBD1. This CDR3 region has 16 residues. V lost 4 bases to trimming and J lost 4 bases; unmatched junction nucleotides: 13. Germline loops: CDR1 MNHEY, CDR2 SMNVEV (reference sequence). CDR3 amino acids: CASSSNRQGWVYEQYF. In DNA, the CDR3 is TGTGCCAGCAGTTCAAATCGACAGGGTTGGGTTTACGAGCAGTACTTC.

The chain joins TRBV28 to TRBJ2-5; possibly TRBD1 for D (6 bases). With 6 bases removed from V and 2 bases from J, the gap between germline ends came to 10 bases. The CDR3 extends over 13 amino acids. Germline lookup yields CDR1 MDHEN and CDR2 SYDVKM. In DNA, the CDR3 is TGTGCCAGCAGGTCAGGGGCTCAAGAGACCCAGTACTTC. Protein: CASRSGAQETQYF.

This chain uses TRBV7-2 with TRBJ2-3; weak D call: TRBD2 (6 bases). Per the germline V gene, CDR1 is SGHTA and CDR2 is FQGNSA. The V and J ends lost 5 bases and 0 bases respectively, with 15 bases between them. The CDR3 covers 16 residues. This CDR3 is CASSISGGWSTDTQYF. Here the CDR3 DNA reads TGTGCCAGCAGCATTAGTGGGGGGTGGAGCACAGATACGCAGTATTTT.

V gene TRBV2 combines with J gene TRBJ2-1; no reliable D call. Germline V lookup: CDR1 SNHLY, CDR2 FYNNEI. V gave up 1 base and J gave up 0 bases, with 7 bases separating them. This CDR3 has 15 amino acids. CDR3 in DNA: TGTGCCAGCAGTGAAGGCGCCAGCTCCTACAATGAGCAGTTCTTC. Amino acids: CASSEGASSYNEQFF.

This clonotype has just a few counts. V and J are TRBV20-1 and TRBJ2-4; 7 positions match TRBD2. V was clipped by 0 bases and J by 1 base; unmatched bases: 6. CDR1 and CDR2 (germline): DFQATT, SNEGSKA (reference sequence). This CDR3 has 16 amino acids. DNA of the CDR3: TGCAGTGCTAGAGACGCGGGGAGGGCGGCCAAAAACATTCAGTACTTC. Protein product: CSARDAGRAAKNIQYF.

With regard to this clonotype: The germline gene is not matched at one end of the junction; a read error may be the cause. The rearrangement uses TRBV6-6 and TRBJ1-1, with D possibly TRBD1 on 5 matching bases. Germline V gene sequence: CDR1 MNHNY, CDR2 SVGAGI (reference sequence). There are 17 residues in the CDR3. The CDR3 DNA reads TGTGCCAGCAGTTACTCTGGGATCGGGGGTAGGAACACTGGAGCTTTCTTT. Translated: CASSYSGIGGRNTGAFF.